The clone carrying this TCR beta chain was counted at least ten times. The target antigen is unknown. These data belong to a study of early T cells in non-severe SARS-CoV-2 infection. The wider study: Investigators sequenced bulk RNA drawn from unsorted whole blood, and chains remained unpaired. Overall study results and limits: Sequences matched to VDJdb favored anti-spike CD8 responses, while private and CD4 specificities were missed.

As part of library construction, unique molecular identifiers were attached to individual cDNA molecules. TCRdb passed the 5' RACE reads through MiXCR, listing each CDR3 protein once. Of 25,000 or so distinct CDR3 sequences in the sample, less than 7% are singletons; the top ten hold 2.4%. The sequenced sample was whole blood. The clonotype comes from an adult who was a healthcare worker with PCR-confirmed SARS-CoV-2 infection or an uninfected control (not recorded which).

The chain's CDR3 is CASSGQGGSPLHF. The CDR3 DNA sequence: TGTGCCAGCAGCGGACAGGGGGGTTCACCCCTCCACTTT. The chain couples TRBV2 to TRBJ1-6; 10 nucleotides match TRBD1. The junction had 2 bases not matched to a gene; V was cut back by 6 bases and J by 9 bases. CDR3 size: 13 residues. Germline CDR1 and CDR2: SNHLY and FYNNEI. The full variable domain, rest sourced from reference TRBV2 and TRBJ1-6, is EPEVTQTPSHQVTQMGQEVILRCVPISNHLYFYWYRQILGQKVEFLVSFYNNEISEKSEIFDDQFSVERPDGSNFTLKIRSTKLEDSAMYFCASSGQGGSPLHFGNGTRLTVT.